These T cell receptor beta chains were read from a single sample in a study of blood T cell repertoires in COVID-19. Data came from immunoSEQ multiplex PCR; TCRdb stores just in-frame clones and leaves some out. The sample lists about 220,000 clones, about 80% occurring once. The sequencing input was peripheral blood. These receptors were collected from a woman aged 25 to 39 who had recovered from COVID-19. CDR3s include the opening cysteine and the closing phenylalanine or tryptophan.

CASSYFGQGAQPQHF,TRBJ1-5,TRBV19
CASRLGQGWQPLHF,TRBJ1-6,TRBV6-6
CASSQEWLAGTDTQYF,TRBJ2-3,TRBV4-2
CASSSRQGARGANVLTF,TRBJ2-6,TRBV7-2
CAIRGGEYNEQFF,TRBJ2-1,TRBV10-3
CAWSRTAGAQYF,TRBJ2-5,TRBV30
CASSTYWTGELFF,TRBJ2-2,TRBV5-1
CASSLRSGQWDEKLFF,TRBJ1-4,TRBV27
CASSYGGPDNEQYF,TRBJ2-7,TRBV27
CSAAKGGADTQYF,TRBJ2-3,TRBV29-1
CASREEGKGEKLFF,TRBJ1-4,TRBV25-1
CAWSTTGEEKLFF,TRBJ1-4,TRBV30
CASSLAAGGFQPQHF,TRBJ1-5,TRBV28
CASSSLREPGEKLFF,TRBJ1-4,TRBV13
CAWTSLAGVTDTQYF,TRBJ2-3,TRBV30
CASRPGHPAKNIQYF,TRBJ2-4,TRBV21-1
CASSLTVRQTDTQYF,TRBJ2-3,TRBV7-3
CASSTPGNSGRWEQYF,TRBJ2-7,TRBV27
CASSTILDILFF,TRBJ1-4,TRBV28
CASYQQGISYEQYF,TRBJ2-7,TRBV5-6
CASSWGQGDTIYF,TRBJ1-3,TRBV7-2
CASSLDPVAGNTIYF,TRBJ1-3,TRBV5-4
CASSLGWTEAQPQHF,TRBJ1-5,TRBV7-9